The entry below gives a single T cell receptor (beta chain) sequence along with its context. The specificity of this receptor is unknown. Base qualities are not recorded, but no much larger clone differs from it by a single base. TCRbeta CDR3 regions were amplified from genomic DNA by means of the immunoSEQ Assay, a bias-controlled multiplex PCR. The authors processed their data as follows. Nucleated cell counts per sample were estimated from amplification of reference gene primers within the assay. To quantify the absolute abundance of each unique TCRbeta CDR3 rearrangement, sequence reads were collapsed and filtered. For each sample, productive Simpson clonality was calculated as the square root of Simpson's diversity index across productive rearrangements. This is the immuneACCESS table as TCRdb keeps it, with only in-frame sequences that have V and J called. A part of the clones is gone; compared with another copy, unresolved V genes explain less than half, and the rest is unexplained. The V and J calls and clone size were taken over from that table, and D and trimming were inferred from the DNA. For this sample the table gives roughly 440,000 clones, of which 88% were detected only once. Of the sample, roughly 13% is held by the ten largest clones.

One collaborating source in Seattle enrolled patients while the patients were actively infected and followed the patients over time throughout the course of disease. Collaborating institutions collected whole blood in K2EDTA tubes following their own protocols. Collaborator samples were shipped for TCRbeta analysis as frozen whole blood, isolated PBMCs, or DNA extracted from either sample type. This specimen comes from a study of blood T cell repertoires in COVID-19 (dated by TCRdb to 2019 to 2021). Notes on the research overall: Samples covering the acute and convalescent phases of COVID-19 were provided by collaborators in the United States, Italy and Spain. The prospective study material was composed of cDNA or gDNA derived from T cells, B-cell-depleted T cells, or PBMCs. Subjects who had been exposed to COVID-19, were actively infected with it, or had recovered from it provided the deeply sampled blood TCRbeta repertoires that made up the dataset. The repertoires were made available in a free public database intended to serve as a resource for research on the immune response to SARS-CoV-2. Samples were obtained from the ongoing ImmuneRACE study (first 160 participants) and from 1,254 subjects provided by 6 global collaborators. The sample metadata nearly always contained a de-identified subject ID, COVID-19 status, age in years and sex. Where available, HLA class I and class II types were taken from metadata supplied by the sample provider and were not determined by assay-based typing. The paper as a whole reports these results and caveats: The amount of clinical and demographic metadata varied by source and participant and was provided uncurated.

From the cysteine through the phenylalanine, the CDR3 covers 16 amino acids. Only the CDR3 portion is preserved as DNA: 48 bases, with reading frame beginning at the first base. The germline V gene yields SGHNT for CDR1 and YENEEA for CDR2. Relative to germline, V is missing 3 bases and J is missing 5 bases, with 10 bases of the junction outside any gene match. Material: peripheral blood. This receptor was obtained from a woman aged 50 to 65 with COVID-19, enrolled during active disease. The rearrangement joined TRBV11-3 to TRBJ2-1; the central 7 bases match TRBD2. The nucleotides read TGTGCCAGCAGCTTGGGGGGGGACCTAAGCCACAATGAGCAGTTCTTC. Its coded protein is CASSLGGDLSHNEQFF. The CDR3 plus the reference TRBV11-3 and TRBJ2-1 genes for the other parts give the full variable domain: EAGVVQSPRYKIIEKKQPVAFWCNPISGHNTLYWYLQNLGQGPELLIRYENEEAVDDSQLPKDRFSAERLKGVDSTLKIQPAELGDSAVYLCASSLGGDLSHNEQFFGPGTRLTVL.